Sequencing of this T cell receptor (beta chain) was carried out in a study of long-term antiretroviral therapy in people with HIV. Study-wide points: Blood dating 2004 to 2017 may reflect older ART regimens. Post-ART diversity increased but stayed below transplant donor controls.

Each participant with HIV received care in the United States. On this clone: The antigen is unknown.

The CDR3 runs to 12 residues. Per germline, CDR1 GTSNPN and CDR2 SVGIG (reference sequence). V gave up 1 base and J gave up 3 bases, with 4 bases separating them. Researchers ran immunoSEQ v3.0 at survey level. The repertoire was sequenced with immunoSEQ multiplex PCR; TCRdb's copy has only in-frame clones and lacks some. The sample has about 15,000 clones; about 84% are singletons. This rearrangement joins TRBV30 to TRBJ1-5; D is undetermined. This TCR derives from a man aged 25 to 45 with HIV. Sequencing used unsorted PBMCs, obtained around 1.3 years before starting antiretroviral therapy. The CDR3 DNA follows: TGTGCCTGGAGTGAAGACAATCAGCCCCAGCATTTT. It specifies CAWSEDNQPQHF.